These 5 T cell receptor beta chains originate from one sample sequenced in a study of a mutant IDH1 vaccine in newly diagnosed glioma. Measured with immunoSEQ multiplex PCR; TCRdb has only the in-frame clones, and not every one. This table has 15,000 to 20,000 clones, approximately 80% appearing once. The time point denotes: baseline, week 1 (first vaccination visit). Sample treatment: pre-vaccination baseline after standard-of-care therapy. The sample here was PBMCs, taken from a glioma patient treated with radiotherapy, temozolomide or both. The receptor set was obtained from a man aged 35 to 55 with glioma.

The chain couples TRBV6-1 to TRBJ2-7, with D tentatively TRBD2 (6 bases). The CDR3 loop spans 12 amino acids. Per the germline V gene, CDR1 is MNHNS and CDR2 is SASEGT. The V end lost 8 bases, the J end lost 0 bases, and 8 bases lay between the germline ends. CDR3 sequence: CASGGNSYEQYF. The CDR3 DNA is TGTGCCAGCGGCGGGAACTCCTACGAGCAGTACTTC.

The rearrangement links TRBV5-1 to TRBJ2-3, with 13 bases that match TRBD2. The CDR3 runs 16 residues. Unmatched junction bases numbered 6, after V lost 3 bases and J lost 5 bases. Germline V gene sequence: CDR1 SGHRS, CDR2 YFSETQ. The CDR3 reads CASSSTSGRVGDTQYF. The CDR3 coding sequence is TGCGCCAGCAGCTCCACTAGCGGGAGGGTTGGAGATACGCAGTATTTT. Drawing the rest from reference TRBV5-1 and TRBJ2-3, the complete variable domain is KAGVTQTPRYLIKTRGQQVTLSCSPISGHRSVSWYQQTPGQGLQFLFEYFSETQRNKGNFPGRFSGRQFSNSRSEMNVSTLELGDSALYLCASSSTSGRVGDTQYFGPGTRLTVL.

This clone has only a few counts. The chain couples TRBV9 to TRBJ2-3; D gene ambiguous. Germline lookup yields CDR1 SGDLS and CDR2 YYNGEE. The CDR3 consists of 16 residues. V gave up 4 bases and J gave up 4 bases, with 19 bases separating them. CDR3 bases: TGTGCCAGCAGCCCACGGACCCTGCAAACATCAGATACGCAGTATTTT. Amino acid sequence: CASSPRTLQTSDTQYF. Drawing the rest from reference TRBV9 and TRBJ2-3, the complete variable domain is DSGVTQTPKHLITATGQRVTLRCSPRSGDLSVYWYQQSLDQGLQFLIQYYNGEERAKGNILERFSAQQFPDLHSELNLSSLELGDSALYFCASSPRTLQTSDTQYFGPGTRLTVL.

Written as DNA, the CDR3 is TGTGCCAGCAGTCATACCGTGACAGGGTACTCAAGTGGCTACACCTTC. It specifies CASSHTVTGYSSGYTF. This chain uses TRBV6-6 with TRBJ1-2, with TRBD1 matching 7 bases. Germline CDR1 is MNHNY and CDR2 is SVGAGI (reference sequence). J lost 7 bases, V lost 5 bases, and 16 bases had no gene match. CDR3 length: 16 amino acids.

The J gene is TRBJ2-1, the V gene TRBV2; 8 nucleotides align to TRBD2. CDR1 is SNHLY, CDR2 FYNNEI, per germline. V trimming: 1 base; J trimming: 7 bases; junction bases outside the gene matches: 3. The CDR3 contains 14 residues. CDR3 in amino acids: CASSEGTSKNEQFF. CDR3 DNA sequence: TGTGCCAGCAGTGAAGGGACTAGCAAGAATGAGCAGTTCTTC.